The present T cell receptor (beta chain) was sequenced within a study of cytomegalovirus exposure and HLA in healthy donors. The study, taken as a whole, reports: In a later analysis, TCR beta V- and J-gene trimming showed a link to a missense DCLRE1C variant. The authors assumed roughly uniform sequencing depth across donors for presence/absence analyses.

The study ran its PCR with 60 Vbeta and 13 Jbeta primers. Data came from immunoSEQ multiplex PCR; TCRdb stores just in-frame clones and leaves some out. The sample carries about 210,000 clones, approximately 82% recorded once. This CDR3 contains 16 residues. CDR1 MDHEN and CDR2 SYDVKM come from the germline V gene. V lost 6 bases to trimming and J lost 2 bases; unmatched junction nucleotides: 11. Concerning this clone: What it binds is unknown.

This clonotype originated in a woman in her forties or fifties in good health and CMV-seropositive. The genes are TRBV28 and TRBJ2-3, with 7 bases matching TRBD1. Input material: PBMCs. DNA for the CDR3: TGTGCCAGCAGAAATTTAGGGGGCATTTCCACAGATACGCAGTATTTT. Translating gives CASRNLGGISTDTQYF.